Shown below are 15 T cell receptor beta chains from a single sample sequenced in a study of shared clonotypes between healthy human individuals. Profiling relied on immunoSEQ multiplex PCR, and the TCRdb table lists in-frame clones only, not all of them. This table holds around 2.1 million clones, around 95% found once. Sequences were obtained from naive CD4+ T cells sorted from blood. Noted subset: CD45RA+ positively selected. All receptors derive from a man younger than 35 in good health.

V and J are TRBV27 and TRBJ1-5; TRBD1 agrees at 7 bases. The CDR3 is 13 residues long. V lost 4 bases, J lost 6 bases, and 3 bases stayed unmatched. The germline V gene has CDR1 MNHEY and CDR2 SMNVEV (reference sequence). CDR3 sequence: CASSSGGLQPQHF. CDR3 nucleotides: TGTGCCAGCAGTTCAGGGGGTCTTCAGCCCCAGCATTTT.

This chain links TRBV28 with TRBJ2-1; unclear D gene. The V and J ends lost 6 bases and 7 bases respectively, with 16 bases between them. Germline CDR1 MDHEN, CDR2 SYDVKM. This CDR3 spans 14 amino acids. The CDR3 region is CASSFRHIINEQFF. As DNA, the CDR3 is TGTGCCAGCAGCTTCCGACACATAATAAATGAGCAGTTCTTC.

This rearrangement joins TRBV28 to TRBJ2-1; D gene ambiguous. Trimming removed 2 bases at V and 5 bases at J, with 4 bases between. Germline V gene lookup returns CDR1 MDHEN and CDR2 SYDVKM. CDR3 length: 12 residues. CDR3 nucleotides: TGTGCCAGCAGTTTACCTAACAATGAGCAGTTCTTC. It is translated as CASSLPNNEQFF. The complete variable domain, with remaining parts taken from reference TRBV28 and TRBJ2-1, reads DVKVTQSSRYLVKRTGEKVFLECVQDMDHENMFWYRQDPGLGLRLIYFSYDVKMKEKGDIPEGYSVSREKKERFSLILESASTNQTSMYLCASSLPNNEQFFGPGTRLTVL.

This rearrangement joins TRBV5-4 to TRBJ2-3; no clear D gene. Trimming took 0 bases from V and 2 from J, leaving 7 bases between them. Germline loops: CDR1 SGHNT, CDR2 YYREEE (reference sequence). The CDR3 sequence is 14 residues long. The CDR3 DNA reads TGTGCCAGCAGCTTGGGACTTAACACAGATACGCAGTATTTT. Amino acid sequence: CASSLGLNTDTQYF.

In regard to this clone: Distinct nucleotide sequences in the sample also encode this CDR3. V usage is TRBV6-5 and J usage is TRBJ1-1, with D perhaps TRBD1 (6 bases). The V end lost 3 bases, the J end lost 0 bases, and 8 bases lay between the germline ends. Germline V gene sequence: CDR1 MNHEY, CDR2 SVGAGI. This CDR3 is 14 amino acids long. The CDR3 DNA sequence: TGTGCCAGCAGTTATGGACAGTTGAACACTGAAGCTTTCTTT. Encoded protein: CASSYGQLNTEAFF.

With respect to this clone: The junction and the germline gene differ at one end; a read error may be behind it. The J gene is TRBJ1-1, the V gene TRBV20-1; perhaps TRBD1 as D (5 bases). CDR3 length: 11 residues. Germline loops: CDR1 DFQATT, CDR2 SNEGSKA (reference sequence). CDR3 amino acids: CSARDNGGLLF. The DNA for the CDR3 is TGCAGTGCTAGAGACAACGGGGGACTGCTCTTT.

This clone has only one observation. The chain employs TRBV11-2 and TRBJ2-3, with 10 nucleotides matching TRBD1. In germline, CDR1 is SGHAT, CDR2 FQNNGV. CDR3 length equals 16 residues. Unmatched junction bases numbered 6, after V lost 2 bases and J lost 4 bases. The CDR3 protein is CASSLSVTGGADTQYF. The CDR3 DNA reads TGTGCCAGCAGCTTATCTGTGACAGGGGGCGCAGATACGCAGTATTTT.

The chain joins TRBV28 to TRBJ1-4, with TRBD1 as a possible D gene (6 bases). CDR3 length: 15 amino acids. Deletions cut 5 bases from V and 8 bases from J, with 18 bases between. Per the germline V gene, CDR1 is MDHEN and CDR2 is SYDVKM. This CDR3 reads CASSDGQTVGEKLFF. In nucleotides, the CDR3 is TGTGCCAGCAGTGACGGACAGACTGTGGGAGAAAAACTGTTTTTT. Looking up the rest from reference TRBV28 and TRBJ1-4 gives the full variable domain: DVKVTQSSRYLVKRTGEKVFLECVQDMDHENMFWYRQDPGLGLRLIYFSYDVKMKEKGDIPEGYSVSREKKERFSLILESASTNQTSMYLCASSDGQTVGEKLFFGSGTQLSVL.

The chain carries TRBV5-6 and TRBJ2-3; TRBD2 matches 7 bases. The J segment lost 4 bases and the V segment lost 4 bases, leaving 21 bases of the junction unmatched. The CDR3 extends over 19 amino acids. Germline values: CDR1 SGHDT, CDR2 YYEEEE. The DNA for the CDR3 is TGTGCCAGCAGCAGGGGACGGCCGGGAGGCCCGGGAGCCGCAGATACGCAGTATTTT. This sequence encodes CASSRGRPGGPGAADTQYF.

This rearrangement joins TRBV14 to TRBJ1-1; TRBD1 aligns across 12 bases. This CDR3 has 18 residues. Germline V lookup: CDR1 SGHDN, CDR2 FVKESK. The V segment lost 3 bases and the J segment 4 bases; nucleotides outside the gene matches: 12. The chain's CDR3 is CASSHSRDRGQWATEAFF. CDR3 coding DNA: TGTGCCAGCAGCCATTCCCGGGACAGGGGGCAGTGGGCCACTGAAGCTTTCTTT.

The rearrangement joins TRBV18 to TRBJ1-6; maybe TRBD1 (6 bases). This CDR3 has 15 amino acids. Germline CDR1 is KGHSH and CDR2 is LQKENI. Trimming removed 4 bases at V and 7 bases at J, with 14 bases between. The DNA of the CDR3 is TGTGCCAGCTCACGTTCCGATCAGGGGAATTCACCCCTCCACTTT. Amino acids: CASSRSDQGNSPLHF.

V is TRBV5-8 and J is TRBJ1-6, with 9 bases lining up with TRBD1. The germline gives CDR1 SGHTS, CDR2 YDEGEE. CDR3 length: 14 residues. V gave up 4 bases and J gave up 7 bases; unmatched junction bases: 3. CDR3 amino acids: CASSRGQGNSPLHF. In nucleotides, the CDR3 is TGTGCCAGCAGCAGGGGACAGGGCAATTCACCCCTCCACTTT. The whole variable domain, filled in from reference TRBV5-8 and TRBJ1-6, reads EAGVTQSPTHLIKTRGQQATLRCSPISGHTSVYWYQQALGLGLQFLLWYDEGEERNRGNFPPRFSGRQFPNYSSELNVNALELEDSALYLCASSRGQGNSPLHFGNGTRLTVT.

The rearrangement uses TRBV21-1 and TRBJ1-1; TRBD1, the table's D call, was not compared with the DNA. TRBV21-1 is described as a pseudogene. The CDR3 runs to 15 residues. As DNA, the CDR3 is TGTGCCAGCAGCCTTCGGACAGGGGTTCTCACTGAAGCTTTCTTT. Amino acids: CASSLRTGVLTEAFF.

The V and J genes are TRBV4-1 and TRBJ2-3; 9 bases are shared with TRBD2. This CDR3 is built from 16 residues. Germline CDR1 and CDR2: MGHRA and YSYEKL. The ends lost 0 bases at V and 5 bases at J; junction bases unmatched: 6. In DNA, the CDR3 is TGCGCCAGCAGCCAAGACGGGAGCGGGGGGAAAGATACGCAGTATTTT. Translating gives CASSQDGSGGKDTQYF.

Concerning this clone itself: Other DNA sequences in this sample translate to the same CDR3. The CDR3 spells CASSLLETQYF. The DNA of the CDR3 is TGCGCCAGCAGCCTTTTGGAGACCCAGTACTTC. The J gene is TRBJ2-5, the V gene TRBV5-1; D is uncertain. The CDR3 extends over 11 amino acids. With 4 bases removed from V and 5 bases from J, the gap between germline ends came to 6 bases. CDR1 and CDR2 (germline): SGHRS, YFSETQ.